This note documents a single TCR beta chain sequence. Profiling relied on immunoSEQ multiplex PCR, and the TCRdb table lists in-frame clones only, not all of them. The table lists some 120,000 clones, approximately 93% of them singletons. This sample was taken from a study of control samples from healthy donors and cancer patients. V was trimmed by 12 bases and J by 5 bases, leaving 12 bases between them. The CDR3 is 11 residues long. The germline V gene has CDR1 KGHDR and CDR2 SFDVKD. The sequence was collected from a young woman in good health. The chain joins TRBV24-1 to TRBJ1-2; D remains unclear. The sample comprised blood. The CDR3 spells CAADPRYGYTF. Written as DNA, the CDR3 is TGTGCCGCCGACCCTAGATATGGCTACACCTTC.